A single sample is the source of the 10 T cell receptor beta chains below, sequenced in a study of neurological immune-mediated disorders. TCRdb used MiXCR to reprocess the 5' RACE reads, holding one entry per CDR3 protein. The repertoire has roughly 52,000 distinct CDR3 sequences, 3% to 4% of them found once; the top ten carry roughly 2%. Input material: CD4+ T cells from blood. The source of these receptors is a woman between 35 and 50 years old with multiple sclerosis.

This clonotype was recorded at least ten times. The chain couples TRBV15 to TRBJ2-7, with no clear D. Germline assignment: CDR1 LNHNV and CDR2 YYDKDF (reference sequence). The CDR3 is made up of 14 amino acids. V lost 1 base to trimming and J lost 2 bases, with 9 bases between them. CDR3 coding DNA: TGTGCCACCAGCAGAGGATCAAGTCCCTACGAGCAGTACTTC. This gives the protein CATSRGSSPYEQYF.

This clonotype has a count of ten or more. The chain joins TRBV2 to TRBJ2-1; weak D call: TRBD1 (5 bases). V was clipped by 6 bases and J by 5 bases, with 17 bases between them. The CDR3 totals 15 residues. Germline CDR1 SNHLY, CDR2 FYNNEI. For the CDR3, the DNA is TGTGCCAGCAGATTCTGGGGCCGCTTCCACAATGAGCAGTTCTTC. This encodes CASRFWGRFHNEQFF. The whole variable domain, remainder taken from reference TRBV2 and TRBJ2-1, is EPEVTQTPSHQVTQMGQEVILRCVPISNHLYFYWYRQILGQKVEFLVSFYNNEISEKSEIFDDQFSVERPDGSNFTLKIRSTKLEDSAMYFCASRFWGRFHNEQFFGPGTRLTVL.

This clonotype was observed many times. V usage is TRBV21-1 and J usage is TRBJ2-7; the table gives TRBD1 as D, unverified against the DNA. TRBV21-1 corresponds to a pseudogene. The CDR3 is made up of 18 amino acids. The CDR3 sequence is CASSKGSVGTVRSYEQYF. Here the CDR3 DNA reads TGTGCCAGCAGCAAAGGCTCCGTCGGGACAGTGAGGTCCTACGAGCAGTACTTC.

This clonotype appeared many times. The chain is built from TRBV4-1 and TRBJ1-1; weak D call: TRBD1 (6 bases). Germline V CDR1 and CDR2: MGHRA, YSYEKL. The V end lost 6 bases, the J end lost 1 base, and 18 bases lay between the germline ends. This CDR3 region has 16 residues. The CDR3 DNA follows: TGCGCCAGCAGTCCCCGAGCCGGGACACCGAACACTGAAGCTTTCTTT. Protein product: CASSPRAGTPNTEAFF.

This clonotype was seen repeatedly, ten times or more. Here the CDR3 reads CASSLVGTTNEKLFF. The CDR3 bases are TGCGCCAGCAGCCTGGTGGGCACGACTAATGAAAAACTGTTTTTT. This chain links TRBV5-1 with TRBJ1-4; D uncertain. In germline, CDR1 is SGHRS, CDR2 YFSETQ. V dropped 4 bases and J dropped 2 bases, with 12 bases sitting between them. The CDR3 is 15 residues long.

This clonotype came up many times. The chain links TRBV5-1 to TRBJ1-2, with 7 bases identical to TRBD1. The CDR3 extends over 12 amino acids. CDR1 is SGHRS and CDR2 is YFSETQ in the germline V gene. J gave up 8 bases and V 0 bases, and 1 base lay outside the gene matches. Here the CDR3 reads CASSLDRGGYTF. CDR3 sequence (DNA): TGCGCCAGCAGCTTGGACAGGGGAGGCTACACCTTC.

Ten or more counts support this clonotype. The chain has TRBV10-3 and TRBJ1-1; the match to TRBD1 covers 9 bases. The CDR3 sequence is 16 residues long. Germline-derived CDR1 and CDR2 are ENHRY and SYGVKD. J gave up 5 bases and V 4 bases, and 11 bases lay outside the gene matches. The CDR3 region is CAISALLGQGYTEAFF. The CDR3 DNA sequence: TGTGCCATCAGTGCCCTCCTCGGACAGGGGTATACTGAAGCTTTCTTT.

The sample holds many counts of this clonotype. The chain is built from TRBV20-1 and TRBJ2-6; D unclear. This CDR3 region has 13 residues. V shed 1 base and J shed 4 bases, with 5 bases lying between them. Germline CDR1 is DFQATT and CDR2 is SNEGSKA (reference sequence). Here the CDR3 reads CSARVPGANVLTF. The DNA for the CDR3 is TGCAGTGCTAGAGTACCCGGGGCCAACGTCCTGACTTTC.

This clonotype was counted ten times or more. The chain employs TRBV29-1 and TRBJ1-1; no clear D gene. The V end was cut by 2 bases, the J end by 2 bases, with 9 bases between. CDR1 SQVTM and CDR2 ANQGSEA come from the germline V gene. The length of the CDR3 is 13 residues. In DNA form, the CDR3 reads TGCAGCGTTGAACCACATGATAACACTGAAGCTTTCTTT. Its translation: CSVEPHDNTEAFF.

This clonotype has ten or more counts. The V call is TRBV5-1, the J call TRBJ2-7; D possibly uses TRBD1 or TRBD2 (5 bases each). This CDR3 has 12 amino acids. The V end lost 2 bases, the J end lost 6 bases, and 9 bases lay between the germline ends. In germline, CDR1 is SGHRS, CDR2 YFSETQ. CDR3 region: CASSLGAGEQYF. In nucleotides, the CDR3 is TGCGCCAGCAGCTTAGGGGCGGGCGAGCAGTACTTC.